Listed here is a single TCR beta chain. Its antigen is as yet unknown. Culture proceeded for approximately 10 days, and CD4+ T cells were then isolated. A half-volume exchange with IL-2 medium occurred on days 3 and 7. The record originates from a study of vaccination effects on CD4 cells after COVID-19. Study-wide background: With the ViraFEST assay, the study expanded antigen-specific CD4+ T cells using viral peptide pools, then sequenced them.

Study findings and constraints: Late post-vaccination samples showed marked contraction of infection- and vaccine-induced clones. Convalescent patients were scarce in the study, and it lacked early post-infection timepoints.

The CDR3 runs 15 residues. The germline CDR1 and CDR2 sequences are LNHDA and SQIVND (reference sequence). The V gene lost 3 bases and the J gene lost 2 bases, with 13 bases spanning the gap. The method was immunoSEQ multiplex PCR; TCRdb's version includes in-frame clones alone and lacks a portion of them. This sample has 50,000 or so clones, with 67% found just once. Here the sequenced sample was CD4+ T cells from PBMCs cultured without peptide, taken before COVID-19 vaccination. The source is a human donor who received a COVID-19 vaccine. This rearrangement joins TRBV19 to TRBJ1-2, with a tentative D call TRBD1 (6 bases). Here the CDR3 reads CASSMSRGANYGYTF. The CDR3 DNA reads as TGTGCCAGTAGTATGTCCCGGGGGGCGAACTATGGCTACACCTTC.